A single sample is the source of the 17 T cell receptor beta chains below, sequenced in a study of shared clonotypes between healthy human individuals. Method: immunoSEQ multiplex PCR; TCRdb's copy keeps in-frame clones and lacks some. The sample lists over 2,000,000 clones, about 94% seen once, with more than 1.5% in the top ten. Naive CD8 cells lacked CD45RO, underwent positive selection for CCR7 and left out terminally differentiated effector memory CD45RA+ cells. Specimen: naive CD8+ T cells from PBMCs. The receptors derive from a man aged 18 to 29 in good health. Some clones in this sample may be carry-over from other donors' samples.

V and J are TRBV7-4 and TRBJ2-5; 11 bases are shared with TRBD2. Germline CDR1 SGHVT, CDR2 SQSDAQ. The V gene end was trimmed by 1 base and the J gene end by 11 bases; junction bases not matched to a gene: 6. CDR3 length equals 14 residues. Written as DNA, the CDR3 is TGTGCCAGCAGCTTAGTAGCGGGAGGGCGAGAGCAGTACTTC. This sequence encodes CASSLVAGGREQYF.

The chain has TRBV7-6 and TRBJ1-1, with 10 bases that match TRBD1. Germline-derived CDR1 and CDR2 are SGHVS and FNYEAQ. The CDR3 covers 15 residues. With 5 bases clipped from V and 5 bases from J, the junction kept 8 bases outside the gene matches. As DNA, the CDR3 is TGTGCCAGCAGCCCGCGACAGGGGGCAAGGACTGAAGCTTTCTTT. It translates to CASSPRQGARTEAFF.

V gene TRBV27 combines with J gene TRBJ2-2, with 14 bases fitting TRBD2. The CDR3 is 19 amino acids. The germline V gene encodes CDR1 MNHEY and CDR2 SMNVEV (reference sequence). V shed 6 bases and J 4 bases; nucleotides not matched to a gene: 13. The CDR3 region has the DNA TGTGCCAGCAGATCGGGACTAGCGGGAGCCGGTACGGGCACCGGGGAGCTGTTTTTT. It is translated as CASRSGLAGAGTGTGELFF.

This chain links TRBV9 with TRBJ1-1, with 8 bases aligning to TRBD1. V trimming: 3 bases; J trimming: 6 bases; junction bases outside the gene matches: 7. Germline-derived CDR1 and CDR2 are SGDLS and YYNGEE. The CDR3 is 14 amino acids. The CDR3: CASSGQGPVAEAFF. CDR3 nucleotides: TGTGCCAGCAGCGGACAGGGGCCCGTAGCTGAAGCTTTCTTT.

This chain connects TRBV6-5 to TRBJ2-1; 11 bases map to TRBD2. Germline trimming cut 2 bases from V and 10 bases from J; bases unmatched to any gene: 7. The CDR3 loop spans 15 amino acids. Germline CDR1 MNHEY, CDR2 SVGAGI. The CDR3 nucleotides read TGTGCCAGCAGTTACACCAGACTAGCGGGGAGCGAGCAGTTCTTC. Translating gives CASSYTRLAGSEQFF.

V and J are TRBV7-2 and TRBJ2-7; no firm D call. V lost 0 bases and J 3 bases, leaving 9 bases between the germline ends. The CDR3 sequence is 14 residues long. Germline CDR1 and CDR2: SGHTA and FQGNSA. CDR3 in amino acids: CASSLAGSIYEQYF. In nucleotides, the CDR3 is TGTGCCAGCAGCTTAGCGGGCTCTATCTACGAGCAGTACTTC.

V usage is TRBV7-9 and J usage is TRBJ1-5; 7 nucleotides match TRBD1. The CDR3 runs to 15 residues. Trimming took 1 base from V and 5 from J; bases not matched to a gene: 5. The germline CDR1 and CDR2 sequences are SEHNR and FQNEAQ (reference sequence). The CDR3 is CASSLVGTVDQPQHF. The CDR3 region has the DNA TGTGCCAGCAGCTTAGTAGGGACAGTTGATCAGCCCCAGCATTTT. Full variable domain (missing parts from reference TRBV7-9 and TRBJ1-5): DTGVSQNPRHKITKRGQNVTFRCDPISEHNRLYWYRQTLGQGPEFLTYFQNEAQLEKSRLLSDRFSAERPKGSFSTLEIQRTEQGDSAMYLCASSLVGTVDQPQHFGDGTRLSIL.

The chain couples TRBV13 to TRBJ2-7, with D perhaps TRBD2 (5 bases). The germline gives CDR1 PRHDT, CDR2 FYEKMQ (reference sequence). The CDR3 covers 17 residues. Trimming removed 5 bases at V and 5 bases at J, with 25 bases between. The CDR3 region has the DNA TGTGCCAGCAGCCCCGAAGGCGTGGGCCGGGGTACCCACGAGCAGTACTTC. Translated: CASSPEGVGRGTHEQYF. The variable domain in full, completed from reference TRBV13 and TRBJ2-7, reads AAGVIQSPRHLIKEKRETATLKCYPIPRHDTVYWYQQGPGQDPQFLISFYEKMQSDKGSIPDRFSAQQFSDYHSELNMSSLELGDSALYFCASSPEGVGRGTHEQYFGPGTRLTVT.

This clone was observed once. This rearrangement joins TRBV2 to TRBJ2-7; D is ambiguous. The CDR3 extends over 15 amino acids. V was clipped by 2 bases and J by 3 bases, with 14 bases between them. Per germline, CDR1 SNHLY and CDR2 FYNNEI. CDR3: CASSERVNTGYEQYF. CDR3 DNA sequence: TGTGCCAGCAGTGAAAGGGTTAACACTGGCTACGAGCAGTACTTC. The entire variable domain, with the rest obtained from reference TRBV2 and TRBJ2-7, is as follows: EPEVTQTPSHQVTQMGQEVILRCVPISNHLYFYWYRQILGQKVEFLVSFYNNEISEKSEIFDDQFSVERPDGSNFTLKIRSTKLEDSAMYFCASSERVNTGYEQYFGPGTRLTVT.

This chain uses TRBV29-1 with TRBJ2-1; no reliable D call. Germline V gene data show CDR1 as SQVTM and CDR2 as ANQGSEA. The CDR3 loop spans 10 amino acids. V dropped 3 bases and J dropped 10 bases, with 7 bases sitting between them. The CDR3 loop reads CSVDTSEQFF. Here the CDR3 DNA reads TGCAGCGTTGATACTTCCGAGCAGTTCTTC.

Regarding this clone: The sample has other DNA sequences that encode this CDR3 too. The chain uses TRBV9 and TRBJ2-3, with D unclear. V was clipped by 2 bases and J by 0 bases, with 7 bases between them. The length of the CDR3 is 14 residues. The germline gives CDR1 SGDLS, CDR2 YYNGEE. CDR3 DNA sequence: TGTGCCAGCAGCGTGGACCGGAGCACAGATACGCAGTATTTT. Encoded protein: CASSVDRSTDTQYF. Full variable domain (missing parts from reference TRBV9 and TRBJ2-3): DSGVTQTPKHLITATGQRVTLRCSPRSGDLSVYWYQQSLDQGLQFLIQYYNGEERAKGNILERFSAQQFPDLHSELNLSSLELGDSALYFCASSVDRSTDTQYFGPGTRLTVL.

This sequence joins TRBV27 and TRBJ2-7, with 9 positions matching TRBD2. Germline CDR1 MNHEY, CDR2 SMNVEV (reference sequence). Germline trimming cut 2 bases from V and 2 bases from J; bases unmatched to any gene: 10. The CDR3 has 17 amino acids. The CDR3 protein is CASSLRFIAGATYEQYF. In nucleotides, the CDR3 is TGTGCCAGCAGTTTAAGGTTTATAGCGGGAGCCACCTACGAGCAGTACTTC.

CDR3 sequence reads: CASSQDSRAPYNEQFF. CDR3 nucleotides: TGCGCCAGCAGCCAAGATAGTCGGGCCCCATACAATGAGCAGTTCTTC. This rearrangement joins TRBV4-3 to TRBJ2-1; D is undetermined. Trimming removed 0 bases from V and 4 bases from J, with 13 bases in between. Germline CDR1 and CDR2: LGHNA and YSLEER. The CDR3 extends over 16 amino acids.

V usage is TRBV7-9 and J usage is TRBJ2-1; D gene unclear. Trimming pared 5 bases from V and 10 bases from J, leaving 18 bases between. CDR3 length: 14 amino acids. Per germline, CDR1 SEHNR and CDR2 FQNEAQ (reference sequence). The CDR3 DNA follows: TGTGCCAGCAGCCCCGCCCAGCAACAACAAGAGCAGTTCTTC. It codes for CASSPAQQQQEQFF.

The table lists this clone with a few counts. V and J are TRBV9 and TRBJ1-1; D possibly corresponds to TRBD1 (6 bases). Trimming removed 0 bases at V and 6 bases at J, with 9 bases between. This CDR3 contains 13 residues. Germline V CDR1 and CDR2: SGDLS, YYNGEE. CDR3: CASSVAGASEAFF. The CDR3 DNA follows: TGTGCCAGCAGCGTAGCGGGGGCATCTGAAGCTTTCTTT.

CDR3 DNA: TGTGCCAGCAGCTTACTTTTTGGGCAGGGTGGTAATGAGCAGTTCTTC. Residues: CASSLLFGQGGNEQFF. This chain connects TRBV7-6 to TRBJ2-1; tentatively, D is TRBD1 (5 bases). CDR3 length: 16 residues. Trimming shortened V by 2 bases and J by 7 bases, and 18 bases separated the two germline ends. Germline V gene lookup returns CDR1 SGHVS and CDR2 FNYEAQ. Supplemented by reference TRBV7-6 and TRBJ2-1, the full variable domain reads GAGVSQSPRYKVTKRGQDVALRCDPISGHVSLYWYRQALGQGPEFLTYFNYEAQQDKSGLPNDRFSAERPEGSISTLTIQRTEQRDSAMYRCASSLLFGQGGNEQFFGPGTRLTVL.

The V call is TRBV27, the J call TRBJ2-1; unclear D gene. CDR1 MNHEY and CDR2 SMNVEV come from the germline V gene (reference sequence). V lost 3 bases and J 4 bases, leaving 13 bases between the germline ends. This CDR3 is 15 amino acids long. CDR3: CASSFMGLPYNEQFF. The DNA for the CDR3 is TGTGCCAGCAGTTTTATGGGTCTACCTTACAATGAGCAGTTCTTC.